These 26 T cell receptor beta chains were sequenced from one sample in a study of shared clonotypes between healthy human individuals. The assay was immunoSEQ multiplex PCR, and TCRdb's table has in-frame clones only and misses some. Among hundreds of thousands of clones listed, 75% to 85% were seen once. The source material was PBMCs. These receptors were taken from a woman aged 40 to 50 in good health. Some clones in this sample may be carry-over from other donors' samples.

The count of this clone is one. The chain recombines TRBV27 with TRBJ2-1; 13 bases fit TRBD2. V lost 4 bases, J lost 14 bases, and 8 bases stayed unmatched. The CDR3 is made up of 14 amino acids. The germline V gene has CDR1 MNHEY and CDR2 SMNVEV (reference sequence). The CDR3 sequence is CASSSLTSGRLKFF. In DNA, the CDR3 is TGTGCCAGCAGTTCCCTGACTAGCGGGAGGCTGAAGTTCTTC.

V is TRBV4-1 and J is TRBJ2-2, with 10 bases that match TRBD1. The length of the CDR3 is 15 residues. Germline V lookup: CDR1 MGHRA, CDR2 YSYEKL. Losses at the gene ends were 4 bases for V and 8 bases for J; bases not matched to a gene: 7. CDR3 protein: CASSRGTGETGELFF. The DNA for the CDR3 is TGCGCCAGCAGCCGGGGGACAGGGGAGACTGGGGAGCTGTTTTTT.

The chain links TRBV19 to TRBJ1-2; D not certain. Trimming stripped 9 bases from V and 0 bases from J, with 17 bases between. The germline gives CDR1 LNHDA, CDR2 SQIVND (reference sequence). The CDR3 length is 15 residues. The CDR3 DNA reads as TGTGCCAGGGGAGAGGTCCGGGGAGCTAACTATGGCTACACCTTC. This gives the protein CARGEVRGANYGYTF.

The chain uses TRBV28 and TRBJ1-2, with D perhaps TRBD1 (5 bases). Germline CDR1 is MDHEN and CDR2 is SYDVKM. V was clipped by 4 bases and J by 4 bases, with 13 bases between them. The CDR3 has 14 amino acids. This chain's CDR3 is CASSSLRAAYGYTF. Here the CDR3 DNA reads TGTGCCAGCAGTTCCCTCAGGGCGGCCTATGGCTACACCTTC.

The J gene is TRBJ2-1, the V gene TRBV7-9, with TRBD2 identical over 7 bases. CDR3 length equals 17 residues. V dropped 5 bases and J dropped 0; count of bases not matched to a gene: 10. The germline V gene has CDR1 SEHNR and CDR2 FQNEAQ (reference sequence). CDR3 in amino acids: CASSRARDYNSYNEQFF. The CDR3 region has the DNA TGTGCCAGCAGCAGAGCCCGGGACTATAACTCCTACAATGAGCAGTTCTTC.

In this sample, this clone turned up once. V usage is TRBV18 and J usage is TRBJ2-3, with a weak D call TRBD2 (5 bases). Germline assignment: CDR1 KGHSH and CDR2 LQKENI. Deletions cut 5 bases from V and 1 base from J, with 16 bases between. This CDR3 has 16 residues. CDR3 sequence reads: CASSSTRPSGTDTQYF. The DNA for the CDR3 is TGTGCCAGCTCATCTACTAGACCCTCAGGCACAGATACGCAGTATTTT.

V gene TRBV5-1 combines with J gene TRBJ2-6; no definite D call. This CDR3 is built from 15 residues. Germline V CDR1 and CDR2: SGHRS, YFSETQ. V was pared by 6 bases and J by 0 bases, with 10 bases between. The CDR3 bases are TGCGCCAGCACGGATGGCAACTCTGGGGCCAACGTCCTGACTTTC. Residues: CASTDGNSGANVLTF.

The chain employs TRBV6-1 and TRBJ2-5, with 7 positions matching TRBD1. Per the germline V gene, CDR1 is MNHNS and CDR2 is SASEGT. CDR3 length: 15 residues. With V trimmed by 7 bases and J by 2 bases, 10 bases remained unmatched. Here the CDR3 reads CASTLRGRGQETQYF. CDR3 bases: TGTGCCAGCACCCTCAGGGGCAGGGGGCAAGAGACCCAGTACTTC.

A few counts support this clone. The CDR3 region is CASHSGTSGSIGELFF. The CDR3, as DNA: TGCGCCAGTCACTCAGGGACTAGCGGGAGTATCGGGGAGCTGTTTTTT. The J gene is TRBJ2-2, the V gene TRBV5-1; 14 bases match TRBD2. Germline V lookup: CDR1 SGHRS, CDR2 YFSETQ. CDR3 length: 16 amino acids. With V trimmed by 8 bases and J by 7 bases, 10 bases remained unmatched.

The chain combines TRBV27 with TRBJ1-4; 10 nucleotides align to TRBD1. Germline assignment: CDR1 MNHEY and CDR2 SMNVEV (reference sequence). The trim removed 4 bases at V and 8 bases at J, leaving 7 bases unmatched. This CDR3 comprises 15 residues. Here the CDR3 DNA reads TGTGCCAGCAGTTCACGGACAGGGGGAGGAGAAAAACTGTTTTTT. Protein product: CASSSRTGGGEKLFF.

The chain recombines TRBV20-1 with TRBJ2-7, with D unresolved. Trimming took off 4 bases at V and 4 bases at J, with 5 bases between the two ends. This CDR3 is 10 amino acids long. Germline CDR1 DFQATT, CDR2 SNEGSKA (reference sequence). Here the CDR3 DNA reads TGCAGTGCTACCAATTACGAGCAGTACTTC. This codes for CSATNYEQYF.

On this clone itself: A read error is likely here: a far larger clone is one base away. The CDR3 reads CASSVGGPGSTIYF. As DNA, the CDR3 is TGTGCCAGCAGTGTCGGAGGGCCTGGAAGCACCATATATTTT. The chain recombines TRBV2 with TRBJ1-3; D unresolved. The CDR3 is made up of 14 amino acids. Germline V lookup: CDR1 SNHLY, CDR2 FYNNEI.

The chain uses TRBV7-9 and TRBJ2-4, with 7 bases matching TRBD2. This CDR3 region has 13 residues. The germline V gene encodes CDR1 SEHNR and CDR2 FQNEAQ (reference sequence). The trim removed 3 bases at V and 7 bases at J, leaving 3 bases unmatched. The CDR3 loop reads CASSLGSGNIQYF. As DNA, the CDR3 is TGTGCCAGCAGCTTGGGTAGCGGGAACATTCAGTACTTC.

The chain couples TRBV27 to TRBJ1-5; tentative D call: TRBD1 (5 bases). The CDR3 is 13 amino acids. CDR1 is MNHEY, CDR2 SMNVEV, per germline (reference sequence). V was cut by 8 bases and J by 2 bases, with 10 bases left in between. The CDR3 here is CASWRGGNQPQHF. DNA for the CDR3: TGTGCCAGCTGGAGAGGGGGCAATCAGCCCCAGCATTTT.

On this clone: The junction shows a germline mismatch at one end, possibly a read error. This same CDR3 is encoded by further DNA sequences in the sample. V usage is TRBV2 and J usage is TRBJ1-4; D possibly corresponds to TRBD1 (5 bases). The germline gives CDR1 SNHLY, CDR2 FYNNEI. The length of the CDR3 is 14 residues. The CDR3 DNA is TGTGCCAGCAGCTTTCGGGTTAGGGGTGAAAAGCTGTTTTTT. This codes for CASSFRVRGEKLFF.

This CDR3 is CASSEIGRGEQYF. DNA of the CDR3: TGTGCCAGCAGTGAGATAGGGAGGGGAGAGCAGTACTTC. The J gene is TRBJ2-7, the V gene TRBV2, with 7 positions matching TRBD2. The CDR3 is made up of 13 amino acids. Trimming cost V 3 bases and J 7 bases; bases outside gene matches: 6. CDR1 is SNHLY, CDR2 FYNNEI, per germline.

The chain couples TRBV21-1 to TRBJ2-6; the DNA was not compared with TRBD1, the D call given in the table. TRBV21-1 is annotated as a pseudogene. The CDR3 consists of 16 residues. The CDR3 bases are TGTGCCAGCAGCCCCTTAGGGGGTACTGGGGCCAACGTCCTGACTTTC. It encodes CASSPLGGTGANVLTF.

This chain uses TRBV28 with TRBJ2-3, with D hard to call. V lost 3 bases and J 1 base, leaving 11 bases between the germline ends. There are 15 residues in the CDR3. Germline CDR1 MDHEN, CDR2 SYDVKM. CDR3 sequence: CASSFGDLGTDTQYF. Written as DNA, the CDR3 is TGTGCCAGCAGTTTTGGCGATTTGGGCACAGATACGCAGTATTTT.

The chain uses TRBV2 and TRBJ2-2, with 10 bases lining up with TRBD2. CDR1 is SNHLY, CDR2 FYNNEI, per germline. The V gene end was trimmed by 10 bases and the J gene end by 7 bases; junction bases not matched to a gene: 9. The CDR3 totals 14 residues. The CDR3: CATQALAGNGELFF. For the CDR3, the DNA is TGTGCCACCCAAGCACTAGCGGGAAACGGGGAGCTGTTTTTT.

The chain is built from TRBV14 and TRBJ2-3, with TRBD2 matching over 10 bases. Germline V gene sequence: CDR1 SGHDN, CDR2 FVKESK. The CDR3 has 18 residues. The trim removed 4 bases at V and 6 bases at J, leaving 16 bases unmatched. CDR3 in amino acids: CASSLRSRASGSRDTQYF. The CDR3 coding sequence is TGTGCCAGCAGCCTCCGCTCGAGGGCTAGCGGGAGCCGGGATACGCAGTATTTT.

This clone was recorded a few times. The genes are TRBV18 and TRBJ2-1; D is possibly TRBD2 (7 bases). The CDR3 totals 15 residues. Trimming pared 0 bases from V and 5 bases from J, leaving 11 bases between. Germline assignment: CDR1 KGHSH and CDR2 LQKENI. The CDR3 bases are TGTGCCAGCTCACCACCAAGGGGGGGGGACAATGAGCAGTTCTTC. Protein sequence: CASSPPRGGDNEQFF.

The DNA of the CDR3 is TGTGCCAGCAGCTTTAGCGGGGGAACCTACAATGAGCAGTTCTTC. Translated: CASSFSGGTYNEQFF. The J gene is TRBJ2-1, the V gene TRBV9, with 9 bases that match TRBD2. CDR3 length: 15 residues. Trimming removed 4 bases from V and 2 bases from J; junction bases left unmatched: 4. The germline V gene encodes CDR1 SGDLS and CDR2 YYNGEE. Filled out from reference TRBV9 and TRBJ2-1, the complete variable domain reads DSGVTQTPKHLITATGQRVTLRCSPRSGDLSVYWYQQSLDQGLQFLIQYYNGEERAKGNILERFSAQQFPDLHSELNLSSLELGDSALYFCASSFSGGTYNEQFFGPGTRLTVL.

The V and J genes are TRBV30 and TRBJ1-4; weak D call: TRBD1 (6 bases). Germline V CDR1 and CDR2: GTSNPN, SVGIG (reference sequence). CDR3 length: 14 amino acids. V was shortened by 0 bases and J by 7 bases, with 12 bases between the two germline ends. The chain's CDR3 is CAWSVGGRGEKLFF. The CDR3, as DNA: TGTGCCTGGAGTGTGGGGGGCAGAGGTGAAAAACTGTTTTTT.

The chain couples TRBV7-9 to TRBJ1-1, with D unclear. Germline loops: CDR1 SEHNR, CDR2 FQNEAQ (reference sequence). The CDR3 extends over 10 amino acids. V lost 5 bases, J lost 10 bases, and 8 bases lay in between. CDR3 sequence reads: CASSPGRAFF. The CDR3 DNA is TGTGCCAGCAGCCCTGGTCGAGCTTTCTTT.

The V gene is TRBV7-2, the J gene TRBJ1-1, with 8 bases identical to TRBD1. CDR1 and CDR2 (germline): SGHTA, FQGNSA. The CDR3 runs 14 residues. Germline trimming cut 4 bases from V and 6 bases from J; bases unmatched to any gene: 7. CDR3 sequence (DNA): TGTGCCAGCAGCTGGACAGGGAGTCGCCCTGAAGCTTTCTTT. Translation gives CASSWTGSRPEAFF.

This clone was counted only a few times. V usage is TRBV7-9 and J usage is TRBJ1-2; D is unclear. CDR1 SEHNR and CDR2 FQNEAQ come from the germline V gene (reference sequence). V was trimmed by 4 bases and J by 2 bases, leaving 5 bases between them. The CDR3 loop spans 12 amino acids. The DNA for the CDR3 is TGTGCCAGCAGCTCGGGAAACTATGGCTACACCTTC. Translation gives CASSSGNYGYTF.